This TCR beta chain originates from a study of beta chain features in type 1 diabetes. This clone was observed a handful of times. Its antigen is not identified. Of the isolated RNA, all was reverse transcribed, and so the sequenced material was expressed TCRB transcripts. Only in-frame clones appear in the TCRdb table, and some are missing; sequencing was by immunoSEQ multiplex PCR. The sample has around 150,000 clones, 6.9% seen once. Study-wide results and caveats: Sampled from patients, naive, central memory and Treg TCRB repertoires appeared more similar than those sampled from healthy donors.

Germline-derived CDR1 and CDR2 are LNHDA and SQIVND (reference sequence). The CDR3 has 16 residues. Unmatched junction bases numbered 5, after V lost 3 bases and J lost 0 bases. The sequence derives from a woman between 25 and 40 years old in good health. Sequenced input: central memory CD4+ T cells from blood. The chain recombines TRBV19 with TRBJ2-7, with 10 nucleotides matching TRBD2. In DNA, the CDR3 is TGTGCCAGTAGTATTGGGACTAGCGCCGGCTCCTACGAGCAGTACTTC. Its translation is CASSIGTSAGSYEQYF.